These 30 T cell receptor beta chains share one sample of origin, sequenced in a study of Graves' ophthalmopathy and Graves' hyperthyroidism. TCR beta CDR3 amplification used RNA transcripts. HTBI-primed RT-PCR formed the first round, and a multiplex PCR formed the second. TCRdb re-derived calls from the multiplex PCR reads in MiXCR, one entry per CDR3 protein. The sample lists about 700,000 distinct CDR3 sequences; about 41% were seen once. Sequencing was carried out using peripheral blood. Receptors originate from an adult man with Graves' ophthalmopathy.

The genes are TRBV5-8 and TRBJ1-1, with D perhaps TRBD1 (6 bases). Germline V gene data show CDR1 as SGHTS and CDR2 as YDEGEE. This CDR3 spans 15 amino acids. Trimming took 3 bases from V and 8 from J, leaving 20 bases between them. CDR3 sequence reads: CASSSLVMGAIEAFF. The CDR3 nucleotides read TGTGCCAGCAGCTCTCTAGTAATGGGGGCTATAGAAGCTTTCTTT.

This clonotype was seen many times. The chain recombines TRBV9 with TRBJ1-2, with a tentative D call TRBD1 (5 bases). The CDR3 has 17 amino acids. The germline V and J ends were trimmed by 3 bases and 0 bases, with 18 bases remaining between them. Germline loops: CDR1 SGDLS, CDR2 YYNGEE. In DNA, the CDR3 is TGTGCCAGCAGCGGGTCTGGGGGTAGGACTCCTAACTATGGCTACACCTTC. Its translation is CASSGSGGRTPNYGYTF.

J is TRBJ1-6 and V is TRBV25-1, with D hard to call. Germline V gene lookup returns CDR1 MGHDK and CDR2 SYGVNS. The V gene lost 8 bases and the J gene lost 7 bases, with 12 bases spanning the gap. The CDR3 sequence is 13 residues long. CDR3 bases: TGTGCCAGCCCTTCGGTTGGCAATTCACCCCTCCACTTT. Its translation: CASPSVGNSPLHF.

In its sample, this clonotype was seen many times. The V and J genes are TRBV5-1 and TRBJ1-4; D gene ambiguous. Per germline, CDR1 SGHRS and CDR2 YFSETQ. Trimming removed 4 bases at V and 0 bases at J, with 10 bases between. The CDR3 is 15 amino acids. The CDR3 nucleotides are TGCGCCAGCAGCCAAGGCCTTGCAACTAATGAAAAACTGTTTTTT. Encoded protein: CASSQGLATNEKLFF.

Note on this clonotype: One junction end disagrees with the germline gene, perhaps due to a read error. The J gene is TRBJ1-1, the V gene TRBV7-2; D gene uncertain. CDR3 size: 14 residues. In germline, CDR1 is SGHTA, CDR2 FQGNSA. CDR3: CASSLAGGSPEAFF. The DNA for the CDR3 is TGTGCCAGCAGTTTAGCGGGAGGGTCTCCTGAAGCTTTCTTT.

Details on this clonotype: A junction boundary mismatches the germline segment, possibly from a read error. The V gene is TRBV7-3, the J gene TRBJ1-2; D remains unclear. The length of the CDR3 is 16 residues. Per the germline V gene, CDR1 is SGHTA and CDR2 is FQGTGA. The CDR3 DNA sequence: TGTGCCGGCAGCTCGCGGCTGGGGTCCCCTAACTATGGCTACACCTTC. As protein: CAGSSRLGSPNYGYTF.

This clonotype was counted many times. The chain uses TRBV25-1 and TRBJ1-2; no definite D call. Between the trimmed V and J ends, which lost 3 bases and 6 bases, there was a span of 11 bases. CDR1 is MGHDK and CDR2 is SYGVNS in the germline V gene. The CDR3 has 13 residues. The CDR3 spells CASSESKGNGYTF. For the CDR3, the DNA is TGTGCCAGCAGTGAGTCGAAAGGGAATGGCTACACCTTC.

This clonotype was counted ten times or more. This chain uses TRBV4-2 with TRBJ1-6; D perhaps matches TRBD1 (6 bases). Germline-derived CDR1 and CDR2 are LGHNA and YNFKEQ. CDR3 length: 16 amino acids. With 2 bases removed from V and 0 bases from J, the gap between germline ends came to 8 bases. As DNA, the CDR3 is TGTGCCAGCAGCCAAACAGGGAGCTCCTATAATTCACCCCTCCACTTT. Its translation: CASSQTGSSYNSPLHF.

The chain links TRBV12-3 or TRBV12-4 to TRBJ1-5; 7 nucleotides match TRBD1. The CDR3 is 15 residues long. The junction had 9 bases not matched to a gene; V was cut back by 3 bases and J by 7 bases. The CDR3 coding sequence is TGTGCCAGCAGTTTGGGGACAGTTGTAACCCAGCCCCAGCATTTT. Translating it yields CASSLGTVVTQPQHF.

The genes are TRBV7-2 and TRBJ2-5; 9 positions agree with TRBD2. CDR1 and CDR2 (germline): SGHTA, FQGNSA. This CDR3 has 13 residues. V was clipped by 6 bases and J by 9 bases; unmatched bases: 8. The CDR3 nucleotides read TGTGCCAGCAGATCACGGGCGGGGGGGCCCCAGTACTTC. Its translation is CASRSRAGGPQYF.

In the case of this clonotype: Because the CDR3 is missing its conserved closing phenylalanine or tryptophan, this is likely a read error. The limits of the CDR3 on the DNA are not certain, so only TCRdb's listed CDR3 is given. V gene TRBV29-1 combines with J gene TRBJ1-1. The CDR3 spans 9 residues, counting both ends. From germline, CDR1 is SQVTM and CDR2 ANQGSEA. The CDR3 loop is CSAGGGANY.

In this sample, this clonotype turned up once. The chain links TRBV19 to TRBJ1-1; no reliable D call. Germline V gene sequence: CDR1 LNHDA, CDR2 SQIVND (reference sequence). CDR3 length equals 17 residues. Trimming stripped 9 bases from V and 0 bases from J, with 23 bases between. The CDR3 DNA reads TGTGCCAGCTCACCGGGTGGAACACAGTGGGTGAACACTGAAGCTTTCTTT. Its protein is CASSPGGTQWVNTEAFF.

Comments on this clonotype: Since a much larger clone is just one base distant, this may be a read error. The chain employs TRBV25-1 and TRBJ1-5; D is possibly TRBD1 (5 bases). CDR1 MGHDK and CDR2 SYGVNS come from the germline V gene. This CDR3 spans 15 amino acids. With 5 bases removed from V and 0 bases from J, the gap between germline ends came to 11 bases. Here the CDR3 DNA reads TGTGCCAGCAGTTTAACAGGAATTAGCAATCAGCCCCAGCATTTT. It translates to CASSLTGISNQPQHF.

Notes on this clonotype: Relative to the germline gene, one junction end is altered; a read error may explain this. The chain has TRBV10-3 and TRBJ1-2; no clear D gene. The CDR3 loop spans 16 amino acids. CDR1 ENHRY and CDR2 SYGVKD come from the germline V gene. In DNA, the CDR3 is TGTGCCAGCAGTTACACGGGTGTGACTATCCGAGGTGGCTACACCTTC. It codes for CASSYTGVTIRGGYTF.

This clonotype was picked up many times. The rearrangement links TRBV29-1 to TRBJ2-7, with 7 bases aligning to TRBD1. The germline CDR1 and CDR2 sequences are SQVTM and ANQGSEA. The CDR3 loop spans 11 amino acids. In DNA form, the CDR3 reads TGCAGTACTGCAGGGGGAGAAGAGCAGTACTTC. Translating gives CSTAGGEEQYF.

This clonotype was observed at least ten times. This rearrangement joins TRBV7-6 to TRBJ2-2; D not certain. Germline lookup yields CDR1 SGHVS and CDR2 FNYEAQ. Trimming removed 3 bases at V and 0 bases at J, with 5 bases between. This CDR3 is 14 amino acids long. The chain's CDR3 is CASSLATNTGELFF. The CDR3, as DNA: TGTGCCAGCAGCTTGGCGACGAACACCGGGGAGCTGTTTTTT.

This clonotype has ten or more counts. The chain joins TRBV19 to TRBJ1-1; no clear D gene. V lost 5 bases and J 4 bases, leaving 11 bases between the germline ends. Germline-derived CDR1 and CDR2 are LNHDA and SQIVND (reference sequence). The CDR3 is 13 amino acids. CDR3 protein: CASSQGLGTEAFF. CDR3 in DNA: TGTGCCAGTAGTCAAGGACTGGGCACTGAAGCTTTCTTT.

This clonotype was counted many times. The rearrangement uses TRBV19 and TRBJ1-1; TRBD1 might be the D (5 bases). CDR3 length: 14 residues. Trimming took 4 bases from V and 4 from J, leaving 13 bases between them. Germline V gene lookup returns CDR1 LNHDA and CDR2 SQIVND (reference sequence). DNA for the CDR3: TGTGCCAGTAGTAAACAGGCATGGGGCACTGAAGCTTTCTTT. It translates to CASSKQAWGTEAFF.

The V gene is TRBV19, the J gene TRBJ1-1; 9 bases align to TRBD1. V shed 9 bases, J shed 5 bases, and the junction held 13 bases outside the gene matches. This CDR3 spans 15 amino acids. Germline V gene data show CDR1 as LNHDA and CDR2 as SQIVND (reference sequence). CDR3: CASSLRTGVVTEAFF. The CDR3 nucleotides read TGTGCCAGCTCCCTCAGGACAGGGGTCGTAACTGAAGCTTTCTTT.

The table lists this clonotype with many counts. The chain combines TRBV2 with TRBJ1-2; D call uncertain. The CDR3 extends over 13 amino acids. V was clipped by 2 bases and J by 4 bases, with 8 bases between them. Germline V gives CDR1 SNHLY, CDR2 FYNNEI. The CDR3 loop is CASSELRPYGYTF. CDR3 DNA: TGTGCCAGCAGTGAACTAAGGCCCTATGGCTACACCTTC.

This clonotype was recorded many times. V gene TRBV7-9 combines with J gene TRBJ1-3, with D perhaps TRBD1 (6 bases). Germline assignment: CDR1 SEHNR and CDR2 FQNEAQ (reference sequence). Trimming stripped 6 bases from V and 0 bases from J, with 12 bases between. The CDR3 loop spans 15 amino acids. CDR3: CASRRTANSGNTIYF. The CDR3 DNA reads as TGTGCCAGCAGGCGGACAGCCAACTCTGGAAACACCATATATTTT.

The V gene is TRBV12-5, the J gene TRBJ2-5; no firm D call. The germline V and J ends were trimmed by 2 bases and 5 bases, with 9 bases remaining between them. The CDR3 is 13 amino acids. Per the germline V gene, CDR1 is LGHNT and CDR2 is FRNRAP. The DNA for the CDR3 is TGTGCTAGTGGTTTGAGTCCCGCGGAGACCCAGTACTTC. Protein sequence: CASGLSPAETQYF.

This clonotype has a count of ten or more. No conserved phenylalanine or tryptophan ends this CDR3, so it is likely a read error. J is TRBJ1-1 and V is TRBV25-1, with a weak D call TRBD1 (6 bases). The CDR3 has 13 residues. Trimming stripped 6 bases from V and 2 bases from J, with 10 bases between. Germline V gene data show CDR1 as MGHDK and CDR2 as SYGVNS. The CDR3 reads CASRRTANTEAFL. The CDR3 region has the DNA TGTGCCAGCAGGAGGACAGCTAACACTGAAGCTTTCCTT.

Ten or more counts support this clonotype. The CDR3 DNA follows: TGTGCCACCAGCAGCCGGAACTCCTACGAGCAGTACTTC. It encodes CATSSRNSYEQYF. The genes are TRBV15 and TRBJ2-7; no definite D call. V was clipped by 3 bases and J by 0 bases, with 6 bases between them. CDR1 and CDR2 from the germline V gene are LNHNV and YYDKDF (reference sequence). The CDR3 sequence is 13 residues long. The variable domain in full, with the rest retrieved from reference TRBV15 and TRBJ2-7, is DAMVIQNPRYQVTQFGKPVTLSCSQTLNHNVMYWYQQKSSQAPKLLFHYYDKDFNNEADTPDNFQSRRPNTSFCFLDIRSPGLGDTAMYLCATSSRNSYEQYFGPGTRLTVT.

This clonotype appeared a few times. V is TRBV20-1 and J is TRBJ2-7; 8 bases align to TRBD1. After removal of 1 base from V and 4 bases from J, the junction contained 6 bases not matched to a gene. The CDR3 is 14 amino acids. Germline CDR1 reads DFQATT; CDR2 reads SNEGSKA (reference sequence). The CDR3 is CSARGSGGVYEQYF. DNA of the CDR3: TGCAGTGCTAGAGGTTCAGGGGGCGTTTACGAGCAGTACTTC.

This clonotype was found many times. V gene TRBV7-2 combines with J gene TRBJ2-7, with 9 bases aligning to TRBD2. Germline V gives CDR1 SGHTA, CDR2 FQGNSA. This CDR3 has 17 residues. The junction had 14 bases not matched to a gene; V was cut back by 5 bases and J by 3 bases. The CDR3 DNA sequence: TGTGCCAGCAGCCCAACCGGATCTAGCGGGGACCTCTACGAGCAGTACTTC. Its translation: CASSPTGSSGDLYEQYF.

The chain links TRBV11-2 to TRBJ1-1; 9 nucleotides agree with TRBD1. The V and J ends lost 1 base and 2 bases, in that order; junction bases with no gene match: 8. The CDR3 has 17 residues. Germline values: CDR1 SGHAT, CDR2 FQNNGV. CDR3 region: CASSLVRTGALNTEAFF. Written as DNA, the CDR3 is TGTGCCAGCAGCTTAGTCCGGACAGGGGCACTAAACACTGAAGCTTTCTTT.

Comments on this clonotype: Being one base from a much bigger clone, this may be a read error. The CDR3 does not end in the conserved phenylalanine or tryptophan, so this is likely a read error. V gene TRBV20-1 combines with J gene TRBJ1-5; TRBD1 is a possible D gene (5 bases). Germline CDR1 reads DFQATT; CDR2 reads SNEGSKA (reference sequence). The V and J ends lost 4 bases and 5 bases respectively, with 12 bases between them. CDR3 length: 13 residues. DNA of the CDR3: TGCAGTGCTACGGGGGAAAGTGATCAGCCCCAGCATTCT. It is translated as CSATGESDQPQHS.

This clonotype was seen repeatedly, ten times or more. The J gene is TRBJ2-5, the V gene TRBV19; perhaps TRBD1 as D (6 bases). The CDR3 contains 13 residues. V lost 3 bases, J lost 4 bases, and 9 bases lay in between. CDR1 is LNHDA, CDR2 SQIVND, per germline (reference sequence). In DNA form, the CDR3 reads TGTGCCAGTAGTATTAGGGGGTTAGAGACCCAGTACTTC. It encodes CASSIRGLETQYF.

The gene calls are TRBV18 and TRBJ1-6; 7 nucleotides agree with TRBD1. V lost 3 bases and J lost 7; bases outside the gene matches: 9. The length of the CDR3 is 16 residues. Germline loops: CDR1 KGHSH, CDR2 LQKENI. CDR3 coding DNA: TGTGCCAGCTCACCTTCAGGAGACAGGGAGAATTCACCCCTCCACTTT. Translating gives CASSPSGDRENSPLHF. Looking up the rest from reference TRBV18 and TRBJ1-6 gives the full variable domain: NAGVMQNPRHLVRRRGQEARLRCSPMKGHSHVYWYRQLPEEGLKFMVYLQKENIIDESGMPKERFSAEFPKEGPSILRIQQVVRGDSAAYFCASSPSGDRENSPLHFGNGTRLTVT.